These 15 T cell receptor beta chains were all obtained from the same sample, sequenced in a study of OX40 agonist ivuxolimab in advanced cancers. Measured with immunoSEQ multiplex PCR; TCRdb has only the in-frame clones, and not every one. The table has tens of thousands of clones, approximately 84% seen once. This sample comprised CD4+ or CD8+ T cells sorted from blood, obtained in a trial of the OX40 agonist ivuxolimab. Receptor source: an adult with an advanced solid tumor such as melanoma, head and neck, liver or kidney cancer.

This chain links TRBV6-5 with TRBJ2-1; 11 bases agree with TRBD2. The CDR3 covers 14 residues. The V gene end was trimmed by 10 bases and the J gene end by 10 bases; junction bases not matched to a gene: 12. Germline CDR1 MNHEY, CDR2 SVGAGI. The CDR3 DNA sequence: TGTGCCACCGGGGGACTAGCGGCTAAAAGAGAGCAGTTCTTC. Amino acids: CATGGLAAKREQFF.

This clone was picked up a small number of times. J is TRBJ2-1 and V is TRBV11-2; 8 bases fit TRBD1. With V trimmed by 5 bases and J by 6 bases, 9 bases remained unmatched. Germline V CDR1 and CDR2: SGHAT, FQNNGV. CDR3 length: 15 amino acids. CDR3 sequence: CASSPWTGPSNEQFF. For the CDR3, the DNA is TGTGCCAGCAGCCCCTGGACAGGGCCGAGCAATGAGCAGTTCTTC.

The V and J genes are TRBV9 and TRBJ1-2; D is possibly TRBD1 (5 bases). Between the trimmed V and J ends, which lost 4 bases and 1 base, there was a span of 17 bases. The CDR3 contains 16 residues. Germline CDR1 and CDR2: SGDLS and YYNGEE. The CDR3 DNA reads TGTGCCAGCAGCCTCACTGGGGCGGGGGATAACTATGGCTACACCTTC. This translates into CASSLTGAGDNYGYTF.

The sample holds one count of this clone. V is TRBV6-6 and J is TRBJ2-2, with 11 positions matching TRBD2. Germline loops: CDR1 MNHNY, CDR2 SVGAGI (reference sequence). The CDR3 runs to 14 residues. V shed 7 bases and J 6 bases; nucleotides not matched to a gene: 4. CDR3 in amino acids: CASTTSGSPGELFF. DNA of the CDR3: TGTGCCAGCACCACTAGCGGGAGTCCCGGGGAGCTGTTTTTT.

The sample holds one count of this clone. CDR3 DNA: TGTGCCAGCAGTTTGGGGACAGGGACTTATGGCTACACCTTC. This codes for CASSLGTGTYGYTF. V usage is TRBV28 and J usage is TRBJ1-2, with 9 bases identical to TRBD1. CDR1 is MDHEN and CDR2 is SYDVKM in the germline V gene. This CDR3 region has 14 residues. V was clipped by 3 bases and J by 5 bases; unmatched bases: 4.

The chain links TRBV18 to TRBJ1-2; D might be TRBD1 (6 bases). Trimming stripped 0 bases from V and 3 bases from J, with 17 bases between. This CDR3 has 17 residues. Germline V CDR1 and CDR2: KGHSH, LQKENI. The CDR3 DNA reads TGTGCCAGCTCACCACCGGCTAGCAGGGGATGGGACTATGGCTACACCTTC. It is translated as CASSPPASRGWDYGYTF. The entire variable domain, with the rest obtained from reference TRBV18 and TRBJ1-2, is as follows: NAGVMQNPRHLVRRRGQEARLRCSPMKGHSHVYWYRQLPEEGLKFMVYLQKENIIDESGMPKERFSAEFPKEGPSILRIQQVVRGDSAAYFCASSPPASRGWDYGYTFGSGTRLTVV.

The chain couples TRBV2 to TRBJ2-1; 10 bases map to TRBD2. Germline V CDR1 and CDR2: SNHLY, FYNNEI. CDR3 length: 12 amino acids. V shed 9 bases, J shed 4 bases, and the junction held 0 bases outside the gene matches. CDR3 sequence: CASSGGYNEQFF. CDR3 bases: TGTGCCAGTAGCGGGGGGTACAATGAGCAGTTCTTC.

This clone was counted a single time. The CDR3 bases are TGTGCCAGCAGCGTAGTGGCTAGCGGGGCGAACACCGGGGAGCTGTTTTTT. It translates to CASSVVASGANTGELFF. This chain links TRBV9 with TRBJ2-2; 9 bases are a match to TRBD2. This CDR3 has 17 amino acids. The ends lost 0 bases at V and 0 bases at J; junction bases unmatched: 3. Germline V CDR1 and CDR2: SGDLS, YYNGEE.

This sequence joins TRBV11-2 and TRBJ2-1; tentative D call: TRBD2 (6 bases). V lost 4 bases to trimming and J lost 9 bases, with 10 bases between them. The germline V gene has CDR1 SGHAT and CDR2 FQNNGV. The CDR3 extends over 12 amino acids. CDR3 in DNA: TGTGCCAGCAGCTACGAGGGACTTGAGCAGTTCTTC. Protein product: CASSYEGLEQFF. Full variable domain (outside the CDR3, taken from reference TRBV11-2 and TRBJ2-1): EAGVAQSPRYKIIEKRQSVAFWCNPISGHATLYWYQQILGQGPKLLIQFQNNGVVDDSQLPKDRFSAERLKGVDSTLKIQPAKLEDSAVYLCASSYEGLEQFFGPGTRLTVL.

The CDR3 sequence: CASSQGSGEQYF. CDR3 nucleotide sequence: TGTGCCAGCAGCCAGGGGTCTGGCGAGCAGTACTTC. This chain links TRBV21-1 with TRBJ2-7; no check of the table's D call, TRBD1, against the DNA was made. TRBV21-1 is listed as a pseudogene. There are 12 residues in the CDR3.

V and J are TRBV9 and TRBJ1-1, with a weak D call TRBD1 (5 bases). CDR3 length: 16 amino acids. Per germline, CDR1 SGDLS and CDR2 YYNGEE. Between the trimmed V and J ends, which lost 2 bases and 3 bases, there was a span of 17 bases. The CDR3 loop is CASSVDSLALDTEAFF. The DNA for the CDR3 is TGTGCCAGCAGCGTCGACAGTTTGGCATTGGACACTGAAGCTTTCTTT.

This chain joins TRBV5-6 and TRBJ2-7; the match to TRBD1 covers 7 bases. Germline CDR1 reads SGHDT; CDR2 reads YYEEEE. V lost 0 bases to trimming and J lost 5 bases; unmatched junction nucleotides: 5. This CDR3 has 14 amino acids. This chain's CDR3 is CASSLGTGFHEQYF. For the CDR3, the DNA is TGTGCCAGCAGCTTGGGGACAGGTTTCCACGAGCAGTACTTC.

V is TRBV4-2 and J is TRBJ2-7, with unresolved D. The CDR3 runs to 14 residues. Germline CDR1 is LGHNA and CDR2 is YNFKEQ. With 0 bases removed from V and 1 base from J, the gap between germline ends came to 7 bases. The CDR3 sequence is CASSQDLGSYEQYF. The CDR3 DNA follows: TGTGCCAGCAGCCAAGATCTGGGGTCCTACGAGCAGTACTTC.

V gene TRBV7-9 combines with J gene TRBJ1-2, with 10 bases that match TRBD1. Looked up from germline, CDR1 is SEHNR and CDR2 is FQNEAQ (reference sequence). Trimming removed 0 bases from V and 6 bases from J; junction bases left unmatched: 16. This CDR3 contains 19 residues. As DNA, the CDR3 is TGTGCCAGCAGCTTAGCTACGGTTCTTGGGACAGGGGACCGGGATGGCTACACCTTC. Translating it yields CASSLATVLGTGDRDGYTF. Looking up the rest from reference TRBV7-9 and TRBJ1-2 gives the full variable domain: DTGVSQNPRHKITKRGQNVTFRCDPISEHNRLYWYRQTLGQGPEFLTYFQNEAQLEKSRLLSDRFSAERPKGSFSTLEIQRTEQGDSAMYLCASSLATVLGTGDRDGYTFGSGTRLTVV.

J is TRBJ2-2 and V is TRBV7-9, with 8 positions matching TRBD2. Trimming took 4 bases from V and 3 from J; bases not matched to a gene: 4. Per germline, CDR1 SEHNR and CDR2 FQNEAQ (reference sequence). This CDR3 region has 15 residues. The CDR3 DNA follows: TGTGCCAGCAGCTCACCGGGGGGGTACACCGGGGAGCTGTTTTTT. This encodes CASSSPGGYTGELFF.